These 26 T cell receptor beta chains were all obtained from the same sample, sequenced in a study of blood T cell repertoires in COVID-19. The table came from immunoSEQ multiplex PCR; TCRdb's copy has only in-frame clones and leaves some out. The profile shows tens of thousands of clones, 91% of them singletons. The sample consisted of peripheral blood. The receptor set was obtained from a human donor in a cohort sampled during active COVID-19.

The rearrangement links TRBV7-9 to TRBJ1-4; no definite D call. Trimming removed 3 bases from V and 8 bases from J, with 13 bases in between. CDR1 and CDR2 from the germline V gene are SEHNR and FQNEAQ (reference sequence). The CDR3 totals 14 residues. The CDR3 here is CASSFEGRGEKLFF. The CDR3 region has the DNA TGTGCCAGCAGCTTCGAAGGACGAGGGGAAAAACTGTTTTTT.

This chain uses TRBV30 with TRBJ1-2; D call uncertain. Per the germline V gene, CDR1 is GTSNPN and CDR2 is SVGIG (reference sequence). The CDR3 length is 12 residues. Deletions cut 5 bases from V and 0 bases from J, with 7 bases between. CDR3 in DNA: TGTGCCTGGGAACAGACTAACTATGGCTACACCTTC. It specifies CAWEQTNYGYTF.

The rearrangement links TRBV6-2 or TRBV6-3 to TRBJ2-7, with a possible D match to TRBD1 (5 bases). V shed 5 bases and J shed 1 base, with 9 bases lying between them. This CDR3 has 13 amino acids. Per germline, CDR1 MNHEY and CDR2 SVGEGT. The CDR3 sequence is CASSSDSSYEQYF. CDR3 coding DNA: TGTGCCAGCAGTAGTGACAGTTCCTACGAGCAGTACTTC.

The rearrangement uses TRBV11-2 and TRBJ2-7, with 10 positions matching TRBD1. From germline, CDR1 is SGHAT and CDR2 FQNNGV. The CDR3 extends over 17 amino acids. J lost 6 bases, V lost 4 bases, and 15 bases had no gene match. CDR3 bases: TGTGCCAGCAGCTCCCTTACCCGACAGGGGGCTATCCGCGAGCAGTACTTC. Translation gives CASSSLTRQGAIREQYF.

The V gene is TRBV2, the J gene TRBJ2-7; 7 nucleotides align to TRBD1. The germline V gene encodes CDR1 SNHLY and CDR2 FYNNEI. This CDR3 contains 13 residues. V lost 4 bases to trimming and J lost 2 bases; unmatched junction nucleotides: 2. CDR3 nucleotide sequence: TGTGCCAGCAGTGGGACAGGCACCTACGAGCAGTACTTC. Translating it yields CASSGTGTYEQYF.

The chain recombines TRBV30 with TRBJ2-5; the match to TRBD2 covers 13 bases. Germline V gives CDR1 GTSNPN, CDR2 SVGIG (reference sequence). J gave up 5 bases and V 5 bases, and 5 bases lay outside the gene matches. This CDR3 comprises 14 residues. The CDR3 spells CAWGGTSGTETQYF. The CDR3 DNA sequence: TGTGCCTGGGGCGGGACTAGCGGGACGGAGACCCAGTACTTC.

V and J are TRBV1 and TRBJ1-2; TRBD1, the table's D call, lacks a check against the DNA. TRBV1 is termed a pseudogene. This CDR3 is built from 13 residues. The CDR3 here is CTSSQTTPRPYTF. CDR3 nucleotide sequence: TGCACCAGCAGCCAGACAACCCCCCGGCCCTACACCTTC.

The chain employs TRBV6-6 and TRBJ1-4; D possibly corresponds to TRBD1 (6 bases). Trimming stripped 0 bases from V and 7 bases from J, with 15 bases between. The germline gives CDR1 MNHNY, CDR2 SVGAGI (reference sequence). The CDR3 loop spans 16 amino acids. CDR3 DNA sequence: TGTGCCAGCAGTTACTCGTACAGGGTCCGGGGTGAAAAACTGTTTTTT. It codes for CASSYSYRVRGEKLFF.

The CDR3 here is CASSPTGWYEQYF. The CDR3 bases are TGTGCCAGCAGCCCAACAGGGTGGTACGAGCAGTACTTC. The gene calls are TRBV7-8 and TRBJ2-7; perhaps TRBD1 as D (6 bases). This CDR3 contains 13 residues. Trimming removed 5 bases at V and 4 bases at J, with 12 bases between. Germline V gene lookup returns CDR1 SGHVS and CDR2 FQNEAQ.

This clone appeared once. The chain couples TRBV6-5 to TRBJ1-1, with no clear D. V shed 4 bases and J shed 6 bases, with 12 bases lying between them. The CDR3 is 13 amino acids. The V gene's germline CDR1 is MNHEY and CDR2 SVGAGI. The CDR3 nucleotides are TGTGCCAGCAGTTCCCGGGATTTAGCTGAAGCTTTCTTT. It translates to CASSSRDLAEAFF.

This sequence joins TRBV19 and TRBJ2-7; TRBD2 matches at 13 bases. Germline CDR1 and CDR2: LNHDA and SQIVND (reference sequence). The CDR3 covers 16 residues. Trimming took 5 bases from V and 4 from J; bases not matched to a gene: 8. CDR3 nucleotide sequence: TGTGCCAGTAGTCCCCAAGGACTAGCGGGGGCTTACGAGCAGTACTTC. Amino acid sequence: CASSPQGLAGAYEQYF.

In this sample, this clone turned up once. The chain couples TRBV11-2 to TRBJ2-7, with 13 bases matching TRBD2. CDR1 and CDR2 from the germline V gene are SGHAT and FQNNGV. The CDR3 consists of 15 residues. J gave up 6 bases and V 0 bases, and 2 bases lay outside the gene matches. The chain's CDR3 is CASSLETSGGGEQYF. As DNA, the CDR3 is TGTGCCAGCAGCTTAGAAACTAGCGGGGGGGGCGAGCAGTACTTC.

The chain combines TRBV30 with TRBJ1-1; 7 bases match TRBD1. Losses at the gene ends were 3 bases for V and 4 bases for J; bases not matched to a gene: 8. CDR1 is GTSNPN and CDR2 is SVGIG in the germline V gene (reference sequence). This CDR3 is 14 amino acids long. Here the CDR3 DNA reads TGTGCCTGGAGCTCTGAAGGGGGCACCACTGAAGCTTTCTTT. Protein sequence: CAWSSEGGTTEAFF.

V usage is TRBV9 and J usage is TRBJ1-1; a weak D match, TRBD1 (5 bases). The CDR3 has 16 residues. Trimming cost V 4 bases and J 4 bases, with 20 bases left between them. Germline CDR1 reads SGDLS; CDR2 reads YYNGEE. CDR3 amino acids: CASSHSKHATGTEAFF. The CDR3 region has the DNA TGTGCCAGCAGCCATTCAAAGCACGCTACAGGCACTGAAGCTTTCTTT.

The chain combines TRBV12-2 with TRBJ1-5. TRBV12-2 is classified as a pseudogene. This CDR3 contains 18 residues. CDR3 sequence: CASRLARSSEGRNQPQHF. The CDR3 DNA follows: TGTGCAAGTCGCTTAGCGAGGTCGTCTGAGGGTAGAAATCAGCCCCAGCATTTT.

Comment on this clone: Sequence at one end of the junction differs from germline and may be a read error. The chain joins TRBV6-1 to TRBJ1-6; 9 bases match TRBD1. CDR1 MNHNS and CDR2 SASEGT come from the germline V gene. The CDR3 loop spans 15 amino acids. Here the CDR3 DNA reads TGTGCCAGCAGAGAAGGGGACAGGGTTAATTCACCCCTCCACTTT. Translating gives CASREGDRVNSPLHF.

The CDR3 region is CASAVQGRNQPQHF. The CDR3 DNA reads as TGTGCTAGTGCCGTACAGGGACGCAATCAGCCCCAGCATTTT. The rearrangement uses TRBV12-5 and TRBJ1-5; D possibly corresponds to TRBD1 (6 bases). Germline assignment: CDR1 LGHNT and CDR2 FRNRAP. This CDR3 has 14 residues. Deletions cut 7 bases from V and 2 bases from J, with 12 bases between.

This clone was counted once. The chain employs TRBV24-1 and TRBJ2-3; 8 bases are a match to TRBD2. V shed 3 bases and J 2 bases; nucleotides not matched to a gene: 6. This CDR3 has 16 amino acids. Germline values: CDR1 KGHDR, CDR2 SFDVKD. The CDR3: CATSDPISGVTDTQYF. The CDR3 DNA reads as TGTGCCACCAGTGATCCAATTAGCGGGGTCACAGATACGCAGTATTTT.

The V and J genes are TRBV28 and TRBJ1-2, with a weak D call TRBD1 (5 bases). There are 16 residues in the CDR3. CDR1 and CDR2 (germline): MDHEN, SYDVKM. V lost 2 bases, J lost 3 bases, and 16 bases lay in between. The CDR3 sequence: CASSLGWQGGDYGYTF. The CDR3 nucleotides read TGTGCCAGCAGTTTAGGGTGGCAGGGCGGGGACTATGGCTACACCTTC.

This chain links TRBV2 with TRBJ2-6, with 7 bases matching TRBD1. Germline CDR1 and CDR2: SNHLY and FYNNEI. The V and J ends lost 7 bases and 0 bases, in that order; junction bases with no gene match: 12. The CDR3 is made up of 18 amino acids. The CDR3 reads CASILVGTADSGANVLTF. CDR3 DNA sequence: TGTGCCAGCATACTAGTGGGGACAGCGGACTCTGGGGCCAACGTCCTGACTTTC.

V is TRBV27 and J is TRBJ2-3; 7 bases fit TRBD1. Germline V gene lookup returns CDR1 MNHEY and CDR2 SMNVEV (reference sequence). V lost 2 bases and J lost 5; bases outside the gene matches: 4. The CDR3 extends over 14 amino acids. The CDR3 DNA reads TGTGCCAGCAGTTTAGACCAGGGGGAAGATACGCAGTATTTT. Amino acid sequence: CASSLDQGEDTQYF.

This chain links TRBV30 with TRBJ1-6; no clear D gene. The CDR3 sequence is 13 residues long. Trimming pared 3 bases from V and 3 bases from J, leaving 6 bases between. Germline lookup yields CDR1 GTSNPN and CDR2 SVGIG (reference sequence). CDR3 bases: TGTGCCTGGAGATCAAACTATAATTCACCCCTCCACTTT. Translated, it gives CAWRSNYNSPLHF.

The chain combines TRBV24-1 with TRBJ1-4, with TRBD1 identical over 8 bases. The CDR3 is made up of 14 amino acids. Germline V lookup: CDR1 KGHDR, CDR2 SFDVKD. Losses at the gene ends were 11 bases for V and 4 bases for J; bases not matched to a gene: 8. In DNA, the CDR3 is TGTGCCAATCTATCGGGACAGGTTAATGAAAAACTGTTTTTT. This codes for CANLSGQVNEKLFF.

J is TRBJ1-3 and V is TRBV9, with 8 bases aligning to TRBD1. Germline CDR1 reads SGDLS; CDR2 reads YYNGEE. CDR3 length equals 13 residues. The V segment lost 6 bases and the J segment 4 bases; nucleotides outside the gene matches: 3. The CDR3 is CASTGGEGNTIYF. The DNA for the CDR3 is TGTGCCAGCACAGGGGGCGAGGGAAACACCATATATTTT.

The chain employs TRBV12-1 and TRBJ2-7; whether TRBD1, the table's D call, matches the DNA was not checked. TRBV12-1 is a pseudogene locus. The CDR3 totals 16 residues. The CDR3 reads CASTRQGAINSYEQYF. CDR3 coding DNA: TGTGCCAGCACCAGACAGGGGGCGATAAATTCCTACGAGCAGTACTTC.

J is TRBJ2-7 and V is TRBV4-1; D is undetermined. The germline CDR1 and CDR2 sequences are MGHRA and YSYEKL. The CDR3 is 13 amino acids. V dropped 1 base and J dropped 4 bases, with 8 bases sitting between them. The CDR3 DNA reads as TGCGCCAGCAGCCAAGGGTACGGGTACGAGCAGTACTTC. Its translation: CASSQGYGYEQYF.